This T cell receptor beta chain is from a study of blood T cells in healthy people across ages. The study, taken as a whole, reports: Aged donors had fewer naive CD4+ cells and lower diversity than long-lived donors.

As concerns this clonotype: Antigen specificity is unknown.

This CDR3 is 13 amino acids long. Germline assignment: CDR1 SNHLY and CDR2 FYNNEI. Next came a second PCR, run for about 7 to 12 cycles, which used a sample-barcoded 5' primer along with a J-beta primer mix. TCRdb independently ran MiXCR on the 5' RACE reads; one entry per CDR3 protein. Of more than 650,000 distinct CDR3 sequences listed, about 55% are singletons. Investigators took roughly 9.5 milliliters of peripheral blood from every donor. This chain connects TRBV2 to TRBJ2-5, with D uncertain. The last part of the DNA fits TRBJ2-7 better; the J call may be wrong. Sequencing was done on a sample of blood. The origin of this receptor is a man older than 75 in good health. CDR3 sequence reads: CASSVIRSGEQYF. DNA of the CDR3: TGTGCCAGCAGTGTAATTAGGTCAGGCGAGCAGTACTTC.